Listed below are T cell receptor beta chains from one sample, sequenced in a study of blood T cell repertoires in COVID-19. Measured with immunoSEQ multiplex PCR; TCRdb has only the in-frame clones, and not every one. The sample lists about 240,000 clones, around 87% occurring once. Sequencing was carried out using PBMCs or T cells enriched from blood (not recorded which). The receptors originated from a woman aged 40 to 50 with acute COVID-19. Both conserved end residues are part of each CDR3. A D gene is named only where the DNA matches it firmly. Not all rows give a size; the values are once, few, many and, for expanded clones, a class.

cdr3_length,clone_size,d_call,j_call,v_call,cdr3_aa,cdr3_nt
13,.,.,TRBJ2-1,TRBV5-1,CASNSGGGNEQFF,TGCGCCAGCAATTCTGGAGGTGGCAATGAGCAGTTCTTC
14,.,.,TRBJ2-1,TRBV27,CASSFNGRYNEQFF,TGTGCCAGCAGTTTTAACGGTAGATACAATGAGCAGTTCTTC
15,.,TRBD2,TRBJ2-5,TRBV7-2,CASSMGLAGEGTQYF,TGTGCCAGCAGCATGGGACTAGCGGGAGAGGGGACCCAGTACTTC
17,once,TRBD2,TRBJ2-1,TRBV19,CASSTGTSGFLYNEQFF,TGTGCCAGTAGTACTGGGACTAGCGGGTTCCTCTACAATGAGCAGTTCTTC
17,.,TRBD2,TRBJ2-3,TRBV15,CATSAPSGRARTDTQYF,TGTGCCACCAGCGCGCCTAGCGGGAGGGCCAGGACAGATACGCAGTATTTT
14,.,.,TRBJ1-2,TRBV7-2,CASSLTDSVYGYTF,TGTGCCAGCAGCTTAACCGACAGCGTGTATGGCTACACCTTC
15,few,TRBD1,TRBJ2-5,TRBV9,CASSVDQGAKETQYF,TGTGCCAGCAGCGTAGACCAGGGGGCTAAAGAGACCCAGTACTTC
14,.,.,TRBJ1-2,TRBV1,CTSSGVGAIGGYTF,TGCACCAGCAGCGGGGTTGGGGCGATCGGTGGCTACACCTTC
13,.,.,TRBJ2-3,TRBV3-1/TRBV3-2,CASSSFGTDTQYF,TGTGCCAGCAGCTCTTTTGGCACAGATACGCAGTATTTT
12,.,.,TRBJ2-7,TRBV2,CASSEHYLEQYF,TGTGCCAGCAGTGAACACTACCTAGAGCAGTACTTC
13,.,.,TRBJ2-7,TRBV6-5,CASSVDRTYEQYF,TGTGCCAGCAGCGTCGACAGGACCTACGAGCAGTACTTC
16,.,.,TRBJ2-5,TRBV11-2,CASSFSDQWYQETQYF,TGTGCCAGCAGCTTCTCAGATCAATGGTACCAAGAGACCCAGTACTTC
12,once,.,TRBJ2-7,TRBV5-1,CASSLQGSEQYF,TGCGCCAGCAGCTTACAGGGTTCCGAGCAGTACTTC
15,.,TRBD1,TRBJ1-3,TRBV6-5,CASRNRGQVGNTIYF,TGTGCCAGCAGAAACAGGGGGCAAGTTGGAAACACCATATATTTT
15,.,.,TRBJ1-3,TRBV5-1,CASSLAGSSGNTIYF,TGCGCCAGCAGCTTGGCCGGGAGCTCTGGAAACACCATATATTTT
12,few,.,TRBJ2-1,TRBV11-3,CASSPTGNEQFF,TGTGCCAGCAGCCCAACGGGCAATGAGCAGTTCTTC
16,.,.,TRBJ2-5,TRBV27,CASSLRGGGGGQTQYF,TGTGCCAGCAGTTTAAGGGGGGGTGGGGGCGGACAGACCCAGTACTTC
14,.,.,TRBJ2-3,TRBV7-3,CASSPHMTRDTQYF,TGTGCCAGCAGCCCACACATGACTCGGGATACGCAGTATTTT
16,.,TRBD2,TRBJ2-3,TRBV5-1,CASSSLLAGFADTQYF,TGCGCCAGCAGCTCTCTACTAGCGGGATTCGCAGATACGCAGTATTTT
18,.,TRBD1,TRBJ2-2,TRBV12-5,CASGLSPLDRANTGELFF,TGTGCTAGTGGTTTATCCCCCCTTGACAGGGCGAACACCGGGGAGCTGTTTTTT
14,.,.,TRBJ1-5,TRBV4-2,CASSQEPSGQPQHF,TGTGCCAGCAGCCAAGAGCCTTCAGGTCAGCCCCAGCATTTT
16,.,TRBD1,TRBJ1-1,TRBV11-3,CASSPPTGGLNTEAFF,TGTGCCAGCAGCCCCCCGACAGGGGGCTTGAACACTGAAGCTTTCTTT
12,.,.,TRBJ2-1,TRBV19,CAIRGKNNEQFF,TGTGCCATCCGGGGGAAAAACAATGAGCAGTTCTTC
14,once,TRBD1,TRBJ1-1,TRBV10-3,CAISTGGSHGEAFF,TGTGCCATCAGTACAGGGGGCTCGCATGGTGAAGCTTTCTTT
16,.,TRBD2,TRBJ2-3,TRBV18,CASSHNSGRNTDTQYF,TGTGCCAGCTCACACAACAGCGGGAGAAATACAGATACGCAGTATTTT
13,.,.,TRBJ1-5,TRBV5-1,CASSLFVGQPQHF,TGCGCCAGCAGCTTGTTCGTCGGTCAGCCCCAGCATTTT
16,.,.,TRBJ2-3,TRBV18,CASSPGAGKDTDTQYF,TGTGCCAGCTCACCAGGGGCGGGAAAAGACACAGATACGCAGTATTTT
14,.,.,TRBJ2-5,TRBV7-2,CASGLDSGWETQYF,TGTGCCAGCGGTTTGGATAGCGGTTGGGAGACCCAGTACTTC
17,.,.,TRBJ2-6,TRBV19,CASSRQVVNSGANVLTF,TGTGCCAGTAGCCGACAGGTCGTCAACTCTGGGGCCAACGTCCTGACTTTC
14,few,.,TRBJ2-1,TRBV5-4,CASSLGGGIDEQFF,TGTGCCAGCAGCTTAGGAGGCGGGATAGATGAGCAGTTCTTC
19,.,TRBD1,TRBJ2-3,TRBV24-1,CATSDLQVGDRDITDTQYF,TGTGCCACCAGTGATTTGCAAGTTGGGGACAGGGATATCACAGATACGCAGTATTTT
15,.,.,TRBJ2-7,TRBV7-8,CASSLVAQGSYEQYF,TGTGCCAGCAGCTTAGTAGCCCAGGGGTCCTACGAGCAGTACTTC
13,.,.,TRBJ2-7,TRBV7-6,CASSGSGIYEQYF,TGTGCCAGCAGCGGATCAGGGATTTACGAGCAGTACTTC
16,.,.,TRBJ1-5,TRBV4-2,CASSQDPSNSNQPQHF,TGTGCCAGCAGCCAAGATCCCAGTAATAGCAATCAGCCCCAGCATTTT
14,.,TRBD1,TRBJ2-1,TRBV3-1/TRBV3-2,CASSPDRGYNEQFF,TGTGCCAGCAGCCCGGACAGGGGCTACAATGAGCAGTTCTTC
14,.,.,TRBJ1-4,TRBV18,CASSKTATNEKLFF,TGTGCCAGCTCAAAGACAGCTACTAATGAAAAACTGTTTTTT
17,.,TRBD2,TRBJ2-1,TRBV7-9,CASSYFRLASWENEQFF,TGTGCCAGCAGCTATTTCAGACTAGCGAGTTGGGAGAATGAGCAGTTCTTC
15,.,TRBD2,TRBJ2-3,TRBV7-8,CASSPGLTSTDTQYF,TGTGCCAGCAGCCCGGGACTAACCTCGACAGATACGCAGTATTTT
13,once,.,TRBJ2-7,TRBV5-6,CASSRDSTYEQYF,TGTGCCAGCAGCCGGGACTCTACCTACGAGCAGTACTTC
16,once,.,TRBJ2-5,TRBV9,CASSRPLGLGQETQYF,TGTGCCAGCAGCAGACCCTTGGGACTCGGCCAAGAGACCCAGTACTTC
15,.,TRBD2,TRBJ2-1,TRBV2,CASLKGTSGNEEQFF,TGTGCCAGTCTGAAGGGGACTAGCGGGAATGAAGAGCAGTTCTTC
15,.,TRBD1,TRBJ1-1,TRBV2,CASSSGQLVVTEAFF,TGTGCCAGCAGTTCGGGACAGCTCGTTGTCACTGAAGCTTTCTTT
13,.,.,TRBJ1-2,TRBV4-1,CASSQDRAYGYTF,TGCGCCAGCAGCCAAGATAGAGCCTATGGCTACACCTTC
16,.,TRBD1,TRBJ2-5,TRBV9,CASSLRLTGGEETQYF,TGTGCCAGCAGCCTACGATTAACAGGGGGCGAAGAGACCCAGTACTTC
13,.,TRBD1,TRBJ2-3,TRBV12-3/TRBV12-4,CASRPTGLDTQYF,TGTGCCAGCAGGCCGACAGGGCTAGATACGCAGTATTTT
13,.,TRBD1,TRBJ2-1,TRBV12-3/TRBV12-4,CASSWTGNNEQFF,TGTGCCAGCAGTTGGACAGGCAACAATGAGCAGTTCTTC
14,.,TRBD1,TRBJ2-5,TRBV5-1,CASSGETGEETQYF,TGCGCCAGCAGCGGGGAGACAGGGGAAGAGACCCAGTACTTC
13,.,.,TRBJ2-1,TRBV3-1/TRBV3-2,CASSQGHANEQFF,TGTGCCAGCAGCCAGGGCCACGCCAATGAGCAGTTCTTC
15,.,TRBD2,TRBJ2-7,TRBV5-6,CASSQRDVSGYEQYF,TGTGCCAGCAGTCAGCGGGACGTCTCGGGCTACGAGCAGTACTTC
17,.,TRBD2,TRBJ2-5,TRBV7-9,CASSRTSGGRGQETQYF,TGTGCCAGCAGTCGGACTAGCGGGGGCAGAGGTCAAGAGACCCAGTACTTC
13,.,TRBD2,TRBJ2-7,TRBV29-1,CSVVGGSSYEQYF,TGCAGCGTTGTAGGCGGGAGCTCCTACGAGCAGTACTTC
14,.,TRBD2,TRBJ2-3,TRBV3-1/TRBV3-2,CASSQLREGQAQYF,TGTGCCAGCAGCCAACTGCGGGAGGGCCAAGCGCAGTATTTT